This TCR beta chain derives from a study of blood T cell repertoires in COVID-19. The CDR3 has 14 amino acids. V gave up 4 bases and J gave up 7 bases; unmatched junction bases: 7. The germline gives CDR1 KGHDR, CDR2 SFDVKD. TCRdb's table, derived via immunoSEQ multiplex PCR, lists solely in-frame clones and lacks some. The table has 650,000 to 800,000 clones, more than 80% seen once. The sequence came from a woman younger than 35 with acute or convalescent COVID-19. Sequenced: peripheral blood. The rearrangement uses TRBV24-1 and TRBJ1-1, with 8 positions matching TRBD1. CDR3 bases: TGTGCCACCAGTGACATTGGACAGGGTAGTGAAGCTTTCTTT. Protein product: CATSDIGQGSEAFF.